The following is a T cell receptor beta chain sequence with its context. Its target is not known. This sample is part of a study of radiation and T cells in renal cell carcinoma. Study summary: Nephrectomy followed 15 Gy stereotactic body radiation by 4 weeks. Study-wide results and caveats: Top tumor clonotypes rose in blood 2 weeks post-radiation, then contracted. Without pretreatment biopsies, baseline tumor clonotype presence was undetermined.

Sequencing was performed with immunoSEQ multiplex PCR; in TCRdb, only in-frame clones are kept and a portion is missing. The sample shows more than 100,000 clones, 70% to 90% of them seen only once. CDR3 length equals 15 residues. Trimming pared 5 bases from V and 2 bases from J, leaving 10 bases between. Germline lookup yields CDR1 SGHNT and CDR2 YENEEA. Time point defined: blood 2 weeks post-SBRT. The treatment: 15 Gy SBRT to primary tumor, nephrectomy 4 weeks later. This renal cell carcinoma was of the clear cell type. The sequence was obtained from an older woman with renal cell carcinoma. The input for sequencing was blood, taken from a patient whose treatment included radiotherapy and nephrectomy. The chain combines TRBV11-3 with TRBJ2-6; the D gene is possibly TRBD1 (7 bases). CDR3 sequence reads: CASSPGGTGANVLTF. CDR3 sequence (DNA): TGTGCCAGCAGCCCAGGGGGGACTGGGGCCAACGTCCTGACTTTC.